This T cell receptor beta chain was found in a study of blood T cell repertoires in COVID-19. Overall study: Material from acute and convalescent COVID-19 was sourced from the United States, Italy and Spain. PBMCs, B-cell-depleted T cells, or T cells provided the cDNA or gDNA that made up the material.

Authors' methods: Amplifying reference gene primers gave estimates of nucleated cell counts. The assay was immunoSEQ multiplex PCR, and TCRdb's table has in-frame clones only and misses some. The V and J calls and clone size come from that table; D and trimming were worked out from the DNA. Here the sample spans 250,000 or so clones, roughly 86% being singletons. Germline V gene data show CDR1 as SGHRS and CDR2 as YFSETQ. The J segment lost 3 bases and the V segment lost 4 bases, leaving 6 bases of the junction unmatched. CDR3 length: 14 residues. The sequence derives from a woman in her fifties or sixties with COVID-19, enrolled during active disease. Sequencing used peripheral blood. The chain carries TRBV5-1 and TRBJ2-7, with 8 bases lining up with TRBD1. The CDR3 reads CASSVDGQGYEQYF. As DNA, the CDR3 is TGCGCCAGCAGCGTAGACGGACAGGGCTACGAGCAGTACTTC.